The next 30 T cell receptor beta chains were all read from a single sample in a study of cytotoxic CD8 clonotypes in ibrutinib-treated CLL. Assay used: immunoSEQ multiplex PCR; TCRdb lists only in-frame clones, some missing. The repertoire has roughly 200,000 clones, around 72% of them found once; the top ten carry 10% to 15%. The sample in question was PBMCs, obtained after 24 months of ibrutinib treatment. Receptors were obtained from a human donor with chronic lymphocytic leukemia.

The chain recombines TRBV4-2 with TRBJ2-7; TRBD2 matches 8 bases. The CDR3 loop spans 15 amino acids. V was pared by 4 bases and J by 7 bases, with 12 bases of the junction left unmatched. Germline V gives CDR1 LGHNA, CDR2 YNFKEQ. CDR3 region: CASSRRAGALGEQYF. The CDR3 DNA is TGTGCCAGCAGCCGACGAGCGGGGGCCCTGGGGGAGCAGTACTTC.

This chain joins TRBV9 and TRBJ1-1; 7 bases are a match to TRBD1. The length of the CDR3 is 14 residues. V trimming: 2 bases; J trimming: 1 base; junction bases outside the gene matches: 2. CDR1 SGDLS and CDR2 YYNGEE come from the germline V gene. CDR3 in DNA: TGTGCCAGCAGCGTCACAGGGGCGAACACTGAAGCTTTCTTT. Translating gives CASSVTGANTEAFF.

This chain connects TRBV5-1 to TRBJ2-7, with D tentatively TRBD1 (6 bases). In germline, CDR1 is SGHRS, CDR2 YFSETQ. The CDR3 is 15 residues long. V lost 4 bases to trimming and J lost 7 bases, with 21 bases between them. The chain's CDR3 is CASSLDFTGPREQYF. As DNA, the CDR3 is TGCGCCAGCAGCCTGGATTTCACAGGGCCCCGGGAGCAGTACTTC.

There are a few counts of this clone. The V gene is TRBV6-1, the J gene TRBJ2-6, with unresolved D. The CDR3 extends over 13 amino acids. Germline V gene data show CDR1 as MNHNS and CDR2 as SASEGT. V was pared by 9 bases and J by 0 bases, with 6 bases between. Here the CDR3 reads CARKSSGANVLTF. The CDR3 DNA is TGTGCCAGGAAGTCCTCTGGGGCCAACGTCCTGACTTTC.

J is TRBJ2-2 and V is TRBV19; possible D gene TRBD2, 5 bases. This CDR3 comprises 15 residues. Germline CDR1 is LNHDA and CDR2 is SQIVND (reference sequence). V dropped 4 bases and J dropped 4 bases, with 13 bases sitting between them. CDR3 DNA sequence: TGTGCCAGTAGTACATCTAGCAGTCTCACCGGGGAGCTGTTTTTT. It yields the protein CASSTSSSLTGELFF.

V and J are TRBV2 and TRBJ2-2; tentative D call: TRBD1 (6 bases). The length of the CDR3 is 14 residues. The V and J ends lost 6 bases and 4 bases respectively, with 12 bases between them. The germline V gene has CDR1 SNHLY and CDR2 FYNNEI. Here the CDR3 reads CASRNRVGTGELFF. CDR3 bases: TGTGCCAGCAGAAACAGGGTTGGCACCGGGGAGCTGTTTTTT.

This rearrangement joins TRBV2 to TRBJ1-1, with 10 bases that match TRBD1. J lost 11 bases, V lost 3 bases, and 3 bases had no gene match. This CDR3 spans 12 amino acids. From germline, CDR1 is SNHLY and CDR2 FYNNEI. The CDR3 region is CASSEDRGDAFF. The CDR3 DNA sequence: TGTGCCAGCAGTGAGGACAGGGGGGACGCTTTCTTT.

The chain carries TRBV6-6 and TRBJ1-5; D is uncertain. The CDR3 covers 12 residues. The germline gives CDR1 MNHNY, CDR2 SVGAGI (reference sequence). V lost 8 bases and J 7 bases, leaving 12 bases between the germline ends. The CDR3 DNA reads TGTGCCAGCGGACCCGCACTACAGCCCCAGCATTTT. It codes for CASGPALQPQHF.

The sample holds a few counts of this clone. The chain has TRBV29-1 and TRBJ1-2; TRBD1 aligns across 7 bases. The junction had 7 bases not matched to a gene; V was cut back by 7 bases and J by 8 bases. This CDR3 contains 11 residues. CDR1 and CDR2 (germline): SQVTM, ANQGSEA. Here the CDR3 reads CSGGGGNGYTF. CDR3 coding DNA: TGCAGCGGGGGAGGGGGCAACGGCTACACCTTC.

The CDR3 DNA is TGTGCCAGCAGCCAGAGGGGGTTGGAGTCCTACGAGCAGTACTTC. It encodes CASSQRGLESYEQYF. The chain uses TRBV11-1 and TRBJ2-7; possible D gene TRBD1, 6 bases. Germline CDR1 and CDR2: SGHAT and FQDESV (reference sequence). Trimming cost V 5 bases and J 1 base, with 15 bases left between them. The CDR3 runs 15 residues.

The V and J genes are TRBV4-3 and TRBJ2-1; tentative D call: TRBD2 (5 bases). This CDR3 has 16 residues. Trimming removed 0 bases at V and 7 bases at J, with 16 bases between. Germline-derived CDR1 and CDR2 are LGHNA and YSLEER. The CDR3, as DNA: TGCGCCAGCAGCCAAGAGTTTGGACTGGGGAATAATGAGCAGTTCTTC. Translation gives CASSQEFGLGNNEQFF.

The CDR3 region is CAIREGLVGDEQFF. The CDR3 nucleotides read TGTGCCATCAGAGAAGGACTAGTGGGGGATGAGCAGTTCTTC. The chain employs TRBV10-3 and TRBJ2-1; the match to TRBD2 covers 7 bases. CDR3 length: 14 residues. Germline CDR1 is ENHRY and CDR2 is SYGVKD. Losses at the gene ends were 6 bases for V and 8 bases for J; bases not matched to a gene: 10.

The rearrangement uses TRBV9 and TRBJ1-5; D is undetermined. The CDR3 has 17 residues. The V and J ends lost 0 bases and 0 bases respectively, with 13 bases between them. CDR1 is SGDLS, CDR2 YYNGEE, per germline. The DNA for the CDR3 is TGTGCCAGCAGCGTAGAGGCAGCTCCTAATAGCAATCAGCCCCAGCATTTT. It codes for CASSVEAAPNSNQPQHF.

V gene TRBV14 combines with J gene TRBJ2-7, with 7 bases that match TRBD1. The CDR3 covers 13 residues. From germline, CDR1 is SGHDN and CDR2 FVKESK. The trim removed 4 bases at V and 6 bases at J, leaving 6 bases unmatched. As DNA, the CDR3 is TGTGCCAGCAGCCGCGACAGGGTCCTCGAGCAGTACTTC. Amino acid sequence: CASSRDRVLEQYF.

The J gene is TRBJ2-3, the V gene TRBV7-7, with TRBD2 matching 7 bases. The length of the CDR3 is 13 residues. V shed 5 bases and J 4 bases; nucleotides not matched to a gene: 3. Germline CDR1 SSHAT, CDR2 FNYEAQ (reference sequence). The CDR3 spells CASSTGGPDTQYF. CDR3 bases: TGTGCCAGCAGCACGGGGGGTCCAGATACGCAGTATTTT.

This clone was picked up a small number of times. The chain joins TRBV6-5 to TRBJ1-1, with no clear D. Germline loops: CDR1 MNHEY, CDR2 SVGAGI. The CDR3 runs 11 residues. V was clipped by 7 bases and J by 0 bases, with 3 bases between them. CDR3 protein: CASTMNTEAFF. The CDR3, as DNA: TGTGCCAGCACCATGAACACTGAAGCTTTCTTT.

This rearrangement joins TRBV5-8 to TRBJ1-1; D not resolved. The CDR3 length is 8 residues. CDR1 and CDR2 (germline): SGHTS, YDEGEE. The V gene lost 4 bases and the J gene lost 13 bases, with 5 bases spanning the gap. The CDR3 is CASSLDFF. The CDR3 bases are TGTGCCAGCAGCCTTGATTTCTTT.

J is TRBJ2-1 and V is TRBV5-4; no reliable D call. The germline V and J ends were trimmed by 4 bases and 3 bases, with 11 bases remaining between them. Looked up from germline, CDR1 is SGHNT and CDR2 is YYREEE (reference sequence). The CDR3 sequence is 14 residues long. The CDR3 spells CASSPSPGYNEQFF. CDR3 DNA: TGTGCCAGCAGCCCCAGTCCCGGCTACAATGAGCAGTTCTTC.

This chain joins TRBV5-6 and TRBJ1-1; weak D call: TRBD1 (6 bases). V gave up 5 bases and J gave up 0 bases, with 11 bases separating them. The CDR3 contains 14 residues. From germline, CDR1 is SGHDT and CDR2 YYEEEE. CDR3 amino acids: CASRLQGMNTEAFF. The CDR3 DNA reads TGTGCCAGCAGACTCCAGGGGATGAACACTGAAGCTTTCTTT.

This chain joins TRBV18 and TRBJ1-1; 7 nucleotides align to TRBD1. The length of the CDR3 is 14 residues. V shed 1 base, J shed 4 bases, and the junction held 3 bases outside the gene matches. Germline CDR1 reads KGHSH; CDR2 reads LQKENI. The CDR3 DNA is TGTGCCAGCTCACCACGTCAGGGGGGCACTGAAGCTTTCTTT. It encodes CASSPRQGGTEAFF.

The chain recombines TRBV5-4 with TRBJ2-7; D is undetermined. The CDR3 length is 13 residues. Trimming shortened V by 4 bases and J by 5 bases, and 13 bases separated the two germline ends. From germline, CDR1 is SGHNT and CDR2 YYREEE (reference sequence). For the CDR3, the DNA is TGTGCCAGCAGCCCGGCCCAGGTTCACGAGCAGTACTTC. Residues: CASSPAQVHEQYF.

V and J are TRBV2 and TRBJ2-1; no reliable D call. Germline CDR1 SNHLY, CDR2 FYNNEI. V lost 8 bases to trimming and J lost 2 bases, with 19 bases between them. The CDR3 covers 16 residues. CDR3 region: CASHELKRSPYNEQFF. In nucleotides, the CDR3 is TGTGCCAGCCATGAATTGAAGCGTTCCCCCTACAATGAGCAGTTCTTC.

This clone was counted a few times. The gene calls are TRBV4-2 and TRBJ1-4, with D hard to call. CDR1 is LGHNA, CDR2 YNFKEQ, per germline. V was trimmed by 1 base and J by 8 bases, leaving 8 bases between them. The CDR3 runs 13 residues. CDR3: CASSQVLGEKLFF. The CDR3 coding sequence is TGTGCCAGCAGCCAAGTCCTAGGGGAAAAACTGTTTTTT.

The rearrangement links TRBV2 to TRBJ1-5, with D maybe TRBD1 (5 bases). Between the trimmed V and J ends, which lost 7 bases and 3 bases, there was a span of 16 bases. This CDR3 has 15 amino acids. The germline V gene encodes CDR1 SNHLY and CDR2 FYNNEI. In DNA form, the CDR3 reads TGTGCCAGCACCACTCAGGGAGCCTACAATCAGCCCCAGCATTTT. Its protein is CASTTQGAYNQPQHF.

The V and J genes are TRBV6-5 and TRBJ2-7; the D gene is possibly TRBD2 (6 bases). CDR1 is MNHEY and CDR2 is SVGAGI in the germline V gene. Trimming left V 2 bases short and J 6 bases short, with 17 bases between. The CDR3 length is 15 residues. The CDR3 protein is CASSYETGEGLEQYF. The CDR3 coding sequence is TGTGCCAGCAGTTACGAGACGGGAGAGGGACTCGAGCAGTACTTC.

This clone was recorded a few times. The V gene is TRBV2, the J gene TRBJ1-2; 7 bases line up with TRBD1. The CDR3 extends over 14 amino acids. Germline V gene lookup returns CDR1 SNHLY and CDR2 FYNNEI. V shed 2 bases, J shed 5 bases, and the junction held 5 bases outside the gene matches. The CDR3 sequence is CASSEYGTEYGYTF. CDR3 nucleotide sequence: TGTGCCAGCAGTGAATATGGGACAGAGTATGGCTACACCTTC.

This clone was counted between two and nine times. The V call is TRBV11-2, the J call TRBJ2-2; D is possibly TRBD1 or TRBD2 (5 bases each). CDR3 length: 15 amino acids. Trimming left V 4 bases short and J 0 bases short, with 9 bases between. Germline V gene data show CDR1 as SGHAT and CDR2 as FQNNGV. The CDR3: CASSYGTANTGELFF. The CDR3 nucleotides read TGTGCCAGCAGCTATGGGACGGCGAACACCGGGGAGCTGTTTTTT.

This clone was seen a few times. Here the CDR3 DNA reads TGTGCCAGCAGCTTAGGCAGCACAGATACGCAGTATTTT. Translation: CASSLGSTDTQYF. This chain connects TRBV7-2 to TRBJ2-3; D gene unclear. In germline, CDR1 is SGHTA, CDR2 FQGNSA. This CDR3 contains 13 residues. V gave up 1 base and J gave up 0 bases, with 2 bases separating them.

The gene calls are TRBV7-2 and TRBJ1-4; 10 nucleotides match TRBD1. The V and J ends lost 4 bases and 8 bases, in that order; junction bases with no gene match: 10. Germline V gives CDR1 SGHTA, CDR2 FQGNSA. This CDR3 contains 16 residues. The CDR3 DNA follows: TGTGCCAGCAGCTCGAGAGACAGGGGGCTGTACGAAAAACTGTTTTTT. It specifies CASSSRDRGLYEKLFF.

This clone was counted a few times. The gene calls are TRBV6-5 and TRBJ2-3; D is ambiguous. Germline CDR1 is MNHEY and CDR2 is SVGAGI. The CDR3 is made up of 14 amino acids. V lost 5 bases and J lost 2, with 11 bases in between. This CDR3 reads CASSTGYPTDTQYF. The CDR3 DNA reads TGTGCCAGCAGTACCGGCTACCCCACAGATACGCAGTATTTT.